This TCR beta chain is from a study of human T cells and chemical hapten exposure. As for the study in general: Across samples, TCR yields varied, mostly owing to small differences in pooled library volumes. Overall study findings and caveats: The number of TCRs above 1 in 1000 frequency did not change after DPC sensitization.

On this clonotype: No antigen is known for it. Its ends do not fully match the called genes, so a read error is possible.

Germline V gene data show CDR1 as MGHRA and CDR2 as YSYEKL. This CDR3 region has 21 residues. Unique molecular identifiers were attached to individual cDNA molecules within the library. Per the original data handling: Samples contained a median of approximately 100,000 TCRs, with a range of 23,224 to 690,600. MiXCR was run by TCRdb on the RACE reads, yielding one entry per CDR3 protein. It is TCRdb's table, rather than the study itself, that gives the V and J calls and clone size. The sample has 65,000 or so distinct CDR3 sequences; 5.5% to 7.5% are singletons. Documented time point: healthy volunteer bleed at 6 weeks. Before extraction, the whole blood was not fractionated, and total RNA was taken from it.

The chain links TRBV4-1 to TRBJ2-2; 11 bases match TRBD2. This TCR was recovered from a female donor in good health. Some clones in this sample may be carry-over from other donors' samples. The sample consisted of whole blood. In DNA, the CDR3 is TGCGCCAGCAGCCAAGTTGTTGCGTTGGTAGCGGGAGGGCTCGGCACCGGAGAGCTGTTTTTT. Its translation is CASSQVVALVAGGLGTGELFF.